The 5 T cell receptor beta chains in this list originate from one sample, sequenced in a study of blood T cell repertoires in COVID-19 (TCRdb year 2020). Library generation was performed with the immunoSEQ multiplex PCR assay. TCRdb took over this immuneACCESS table, retaining in-frame rearrangements with V and J assigned. Such tables are incomplete; in checked studies, under half of the missing clones stem from an unresolved V gene, and the remainder is unexplained. The sample includes under 30,000 clones, with approximately 80% observed a single time. The leading ten clones occupy around 43% of the sample. The source material was peripheral blood. The receptors stem from a woman in her 70s with acute or convalescent COVID-19.

The chain carries TRBV7-2 and TRBJ2-7; tentatively, D is TRBD2 (6 bases). CDR3 length: 15 amino acids. The V and J ends lost 3 bases and 3 bases respectively, with 15 bases between them. Germline-derived CDR1 and CDR2 are SGHTA and FQGNSA. DNA of the CDR3: TGTGCCAGCAGCTTTTCGGGGACTCCGGACTACGAGCAGTACTTC. Amino acid sequence: CASSFSGTPDYEQYF. The variable domain in full, completed from reference TRBV7-2 and TRBJ2-7, reads GAGVSQSPSNKVTEKGKDVELRCDPISGHTALYWYRQSLGQGLEFLIYFQGNSAPDKSGLPSDRFSAERTGGSVSTLTIQRTQQEDSAVYLCASSFSGTPDYEQYFGPGTRLTVT.

The V gene is TRBV4-3, the J gene TRBJ2-7; the D is unclear. Trimming pared 1 base from V and 4 bases from J, leaving 5 bases between. This CDR3 comprises 12 residues. Per the germline V gene, CDR1 is LGHNA and CDR2 is YSLEER. CDR3 bases: TGCGCCAGCAGCCAAGGCGGATACGAGCAGTACTTC. The encoded protein is CASSQGGYEQYF.

This clone appeared a single time. The chain employs TRBV5-1 and TRBJ2-5, with TRBD1 matching 7 bases. The CDR3 sequence is 15 residues long. Germline V gene sequence: CDR1 SGHRS, CDR2 YFSETQ. The trim removed 0 bases at V and 5 bases at J, leaving 7 bases unmatched. CDR3 sequence: CASSLEGQRGETQYF. CDR3 in DNA: TGCGCCAGCAGCTTGGAGGGACAGAGAGGGGAGACCCAGTACTTC.

This chain links TRBV6-5 with TRBJ2-1; perhaps TRBD1 as D (5 bases). V gave up 11 bases and J gave up 0 bases, with 14 bases separating them. Germline CDR1 MNHEY, CDR2 SVGAGI. This CDR3 contains 14 residues. The CDR3 spells CAAYARGSYNEQFF. CDR3 sequence (DNA): TGTGCCGCGTATGCTAGGGGCTCCTACAATGAGCAGTTCTTC.

The chain has TRBV11-2 and TRBJ2-1; 9 bases match TRBD2. CDR1 is SGHAT and CDR2 is FQNNGV in the germline V gene. V gave up 4 bases and J gave up 6 bases; unmatched junction bases: 13. The CDR3 loop spans 17 amino acids. CDR3 region: CASSSLSRGRERNEQFF. In DNA form, the CDR3 reads TGTGCCAGCAGCTCCCTTAGCCGCGGGAGGGAGCGCAATGAGCAGTTCTTC. Filled out from reference TRBV11-2 and TRBJ2-1, the complete variable domain reads EAGVAQSPRYKIIEKRQSVAFWCNPISGHATLYWYQQILGQGPKLLIQFQNNGVVDDSQLPKDRFSAERLKGVDSTLKIQPAKLEDSAVYLCASSSLSRGRERNEQFFGPGTRLTVL.